This TCR beta chain came from a study of STAT5B mutations in CD4+ large granular lymphocyte leukemia. Points from the study as a whole: TRBV06-family usage was enriched in top patient clones (8/27) versus controls (2/35).

Worth noting for this clone: The antigen remains undetermined.

The CDR3 covers 13 residues. From germline, CDR1 is ENHRY and CDR2 SYGVKD. Trimming left V 6 bases short and J 4 bases short, with 10 bases between. The table came from immunoSEQ multiplex PCR; TCRdb's copy has only in-frame clones and leaves some out. The table has fewer than 45,000 clones, around 72% seen once. Source material: CD4+ T cells from blood buffy coats. This TCR came from a human donor in good health. V gene TRBV10-3 combines with J gene TRBJ1-5, with D possibly TRBD1 on 5 matching bases. The CDR3 here is CAISPEGNQPQHF. The CDR3 bases are TGTGCCATCAGCCCAGAGGGGAATCAGCCCCAGCATTTT.